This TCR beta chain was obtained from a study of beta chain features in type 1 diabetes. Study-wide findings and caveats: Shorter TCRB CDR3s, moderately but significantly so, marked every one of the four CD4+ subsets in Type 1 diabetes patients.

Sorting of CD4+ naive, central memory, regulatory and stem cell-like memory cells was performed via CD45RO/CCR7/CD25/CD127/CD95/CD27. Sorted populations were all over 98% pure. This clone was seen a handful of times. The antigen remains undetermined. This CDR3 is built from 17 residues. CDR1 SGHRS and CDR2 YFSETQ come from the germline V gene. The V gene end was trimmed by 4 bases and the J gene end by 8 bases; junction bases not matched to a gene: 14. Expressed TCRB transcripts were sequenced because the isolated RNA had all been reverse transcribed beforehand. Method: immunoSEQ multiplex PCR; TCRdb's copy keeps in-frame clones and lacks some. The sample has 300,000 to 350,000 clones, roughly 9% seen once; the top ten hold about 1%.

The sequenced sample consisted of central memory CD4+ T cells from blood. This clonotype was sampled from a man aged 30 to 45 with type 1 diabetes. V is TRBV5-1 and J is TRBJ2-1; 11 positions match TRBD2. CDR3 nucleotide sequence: TGCGCCAGCAGCCCGACCGGAGGGGGACTAGCGGCGTATGAGCAGTTCTTC. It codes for CASSPTGGGLAAYEQFF.